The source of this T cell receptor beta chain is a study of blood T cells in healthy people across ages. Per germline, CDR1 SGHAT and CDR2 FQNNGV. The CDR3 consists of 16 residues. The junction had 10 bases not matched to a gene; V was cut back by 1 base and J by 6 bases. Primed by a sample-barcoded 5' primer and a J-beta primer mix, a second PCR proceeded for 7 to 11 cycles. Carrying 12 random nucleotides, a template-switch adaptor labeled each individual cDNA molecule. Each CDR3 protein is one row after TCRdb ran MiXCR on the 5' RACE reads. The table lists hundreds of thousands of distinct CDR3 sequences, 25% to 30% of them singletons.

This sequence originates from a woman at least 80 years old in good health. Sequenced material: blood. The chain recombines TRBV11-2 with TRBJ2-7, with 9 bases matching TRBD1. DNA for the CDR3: TGTGCCAGCAGCTTAGGGGGACCCGGGACAGGGTTCGAGCAGTACTTC. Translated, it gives CASSLGGPGTGFEQYF.